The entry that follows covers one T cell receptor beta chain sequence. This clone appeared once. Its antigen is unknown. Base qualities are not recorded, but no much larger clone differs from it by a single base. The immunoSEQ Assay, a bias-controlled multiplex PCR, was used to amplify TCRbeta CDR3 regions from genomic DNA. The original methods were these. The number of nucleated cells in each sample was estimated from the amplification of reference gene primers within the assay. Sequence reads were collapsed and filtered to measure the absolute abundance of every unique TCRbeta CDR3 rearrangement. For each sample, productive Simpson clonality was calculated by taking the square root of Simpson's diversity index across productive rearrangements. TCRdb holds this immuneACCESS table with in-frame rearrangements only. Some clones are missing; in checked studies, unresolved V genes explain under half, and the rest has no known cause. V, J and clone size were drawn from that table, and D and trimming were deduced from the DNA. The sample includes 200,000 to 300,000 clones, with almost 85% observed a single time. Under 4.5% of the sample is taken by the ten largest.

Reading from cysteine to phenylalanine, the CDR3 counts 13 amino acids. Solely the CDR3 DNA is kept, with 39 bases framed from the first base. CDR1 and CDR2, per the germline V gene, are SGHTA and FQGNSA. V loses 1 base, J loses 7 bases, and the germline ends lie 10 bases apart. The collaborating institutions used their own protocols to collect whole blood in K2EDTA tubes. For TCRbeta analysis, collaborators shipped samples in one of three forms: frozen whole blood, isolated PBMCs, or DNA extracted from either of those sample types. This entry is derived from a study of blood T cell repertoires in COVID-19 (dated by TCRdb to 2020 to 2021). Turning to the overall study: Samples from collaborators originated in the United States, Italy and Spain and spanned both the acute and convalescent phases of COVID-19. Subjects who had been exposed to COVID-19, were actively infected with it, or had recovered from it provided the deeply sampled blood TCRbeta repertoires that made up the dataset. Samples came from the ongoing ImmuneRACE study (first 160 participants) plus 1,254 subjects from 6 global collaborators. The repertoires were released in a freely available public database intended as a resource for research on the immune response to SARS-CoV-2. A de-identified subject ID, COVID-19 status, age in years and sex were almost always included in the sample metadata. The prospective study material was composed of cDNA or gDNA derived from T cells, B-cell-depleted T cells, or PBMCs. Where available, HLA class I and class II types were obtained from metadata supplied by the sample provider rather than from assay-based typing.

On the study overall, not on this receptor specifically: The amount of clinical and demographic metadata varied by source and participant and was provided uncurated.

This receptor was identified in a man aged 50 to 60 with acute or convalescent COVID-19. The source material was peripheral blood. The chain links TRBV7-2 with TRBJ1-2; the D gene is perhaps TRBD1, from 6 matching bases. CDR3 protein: CASSLGQAGGYTF. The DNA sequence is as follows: TGTGCCAGCAGCTTAGGACAGGCGGGTGGCTACACCTTC.